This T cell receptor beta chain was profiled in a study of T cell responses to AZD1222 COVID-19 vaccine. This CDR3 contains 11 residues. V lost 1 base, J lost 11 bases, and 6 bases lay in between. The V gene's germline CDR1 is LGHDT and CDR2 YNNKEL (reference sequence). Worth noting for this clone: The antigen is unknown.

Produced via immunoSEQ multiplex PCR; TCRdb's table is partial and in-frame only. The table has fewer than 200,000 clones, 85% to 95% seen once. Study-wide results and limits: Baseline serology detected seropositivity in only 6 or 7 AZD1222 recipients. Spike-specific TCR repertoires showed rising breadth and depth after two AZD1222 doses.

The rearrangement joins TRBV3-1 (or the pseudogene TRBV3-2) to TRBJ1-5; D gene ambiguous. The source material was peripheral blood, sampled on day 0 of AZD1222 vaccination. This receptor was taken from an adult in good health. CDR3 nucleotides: TGTGCCAGCAGCCAAGGAAGTGCCCAGCATTTT. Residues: CASSQGSAQHF.